Included here is one T cell receptor (beta chain) sequence, with context. The target antigen is unknown. The CDR3 consists of 14 residues. V was clipped by 5 bases and J by 1 base, with 9 bases between them. Germline lookup yields CDR1 SGHRS and CDR2 YFSETQ. The data stem from a study of cytomegalovirus exposure and HLA in healthy donors. Study-wide results and limits: Excluded were some V segments that proved indistinguishable, including TRBV6-2 and TRBV6-3. Based on reports, TCR beta sequences accurately predicted HLA-A and HLA-B alleles for most subjects. Being productive about 87% or about 30% of the time was typical of most TCR beta V segments in an earlier analysis.

The PCR contained 60 Vbeta and 13 Jbeta primers. Using immunoSEQ multiplex PCR, the repertoire was profiled, and TCRdb retains in-frame clones only, with some absent. The table includes fewer than 150,000 clones, roughly 80% detected once. This sequence originates from a woman in her forties in good health and CMV-seropositive. What was sequenced was PBMCs. V is TRBV5-1 and J is TRBJ2-2, with D maybe TRBD2 (5 bases). The CDR3 DNA reads TGCGCCAGCAGACCTGGACTGAACACCGGGGAGCTGTTTTTT. Its protein product is CASRPGLNTGELFF. Supplemented by reference TRBV5-1 and TRBJ2-2, the full variable domain reads KAGVTQTPRYLIKTRGQQVTLSCSPISGHRSVSWYQQTPGQGLQFLFEYFSETQRNKGNFPGRFSGRQFSNSRSEMNVSTLELGDSALYLCASRPGLNTGELFFGEGSRLTVL.